This TCR beta chain appears in the sequencing data of a study of T cell changes during pregnancy in multiple sclerosis. Here immunoSEQ multiplex PCR was the method, and the copy in TCRdb shows in-frame clones only, minus some. The sample gives tens of thousands of clones, approximately 90% of which show up once; 0.15% to 0.2% is in the top ten. The ends lost 11 bases at V and 7 bases at J; junction bases unmatched: 11. Germline V gene lookup returns CDR1 MDHEN and CDR2 SYDVKM. The CDR3 loop spans 13 amino acids. The sequenced sample was CD4+ T cells from peripheral blood mononuclear cells, obtained in the second trimester of pregnancy. This sequence joins TRBV28 and TRBJ1-5; TRBD1 aligns across 7 bases. This receptor was taken from a female donor with multiple sclerosis, enrolled in a pregnancy study. This chain's CDR3 is CASEGQARQPQHF. The CDR3, as DNA: TGTGCCTCCGAAGGACAGGCCCGGCAGCCCCAGCATTTT.